This entry lists 20 T cell receptor beta chains sequenced from one sample in a study of blood T cell repertoires in COVID-19. The method was immunoSEQ multiplex PCR; TCRdb's version includes in-frame clones alone and lacks a portion of them. In the table there are 250,000 to 400,000 clones, approximately 88% of which are singletons. The specimen sequenced was peripheral blood. These TCRs come from a woman aged 30 to 39 with COVID-19, enrolled during active disease.

The gene calls are TRBV18 and TRBJ1-2; 7 nucleotides agree with TRBD1. V lost 3 bases to trimming and J lost 4 bases; unmatched junction nucleotides: 5. CDR1 is KGHSH and CDR2 is LQKENI in the germline V gene. The CDR3 consists of 14 residues. The chain's CDR3 is CASSPLDRAYGYTF. In nucleotides, the CDR3 is TGTGCCAGCTCACCCCTCGACAGGGCCTATGGCTACACCTTC.

V and J are TRBV28 and TRBJ2-5; TRBD1 might be the D (6 bases). The CDR3 sequence is 15 residues long. The V end lost 5 bases, the J end lost 5 bases, and 18 bases lay between the germline ends. The germline V gene encodes CDR1 MDHEN and CDR2 SYDVKM. CDR3 loop: CASSNNRDAGETQYF. CDR3 in DNA: TGTGCCAGCAGTAACAACAGGGACGCCGGGGAGACCCAGTACTTC.

With respect to this clone: This same CDR3 is encoded by further DNA sequences in the sample. The chain couples TRBV5-6 to TRBJ1-2, with no clear D. The CDR3 is 13 amino acids. The germline V gene encodes CDR1 SGHDT and CDR2 YYEEEE. Trimming stripped 0 bases from V and 5 bases from J, with 8 bases between. The CDR3 DNA follows: TGTGCCAGCAGCTTGGGCCAGAATTATGGCTACACCTTC. Residues: CASSLGQNYGYTF. The full variable domain, its missing parts supplied by reference TRBV5-6 and TRBJ1-2, is DAGVTQSPTHLIKTRGQQVTLRCSPKSGHDTVSWYQQALGQGPQFIFQYYEEEERQRGNFPDRFSGHQFPNYSSELNVNALLLGDSALYLCASSLGQNYGYTFGSGTRLTVV.

The rearrangement links TRBV7-2 to TRBJ1-1, with D hard to call. CDR1 and CDR2 (germline): SGHTA, FQGNSA. This CDR3 has 14 amino acids. V was pared by 5 bases and J by 1 base, with 11 bases between. CDR3 in DNA: TGTGCCAGCAGCCAAGGAGCGGCGAACACTGAAGCTTTCTTT. Protein: CASSQGAANTEAFF. Full variable domain (rest looked up from reference TRBV7-2 and TRBJ1-1): GAGVSQSPSNKVTEKGKDVELRCDPISGHTALYWYRQSLGQGLEFLIYFQGNSAPDKSGLPSDRFSAERTGGSVSTLTIQRTQQEDSAVYLCASSQGAANTEAFFGQGTRLTVV.

The rearrangement joins TRBV13 to TRBJ1-3; D is ambiguous. Germline V gene sequence: CDR1 PRHDT, CDR2 FYEKMQ (reference sequence). Trimming shortened V by 2 bases and J by 0 bases, and 8 bases separated the two germline ends. This CDR3 contains 15 residues. The CDR3, as DNA: TGTGCCAGCAGCTTAAGTGCTAGCTCTGGAAACACCATATATTTT. This encodes CASSLSASSGNTIYF. Supplemented by reference TRBV13 and TRBJ1-3, the full variable domain reads AAGVIQSPRHLIKEKRETATLKCYPIPRHDTVYWYQQGPGQDPQFLISFYEKMQSDKGSIPDRFSAQQFSDYHSELNMSSLELGDSALYFCASSLSASSGNTIYFGEGSWLTVV.

The rearrangement links TRBV6-5 to TRBJ2-2; possibly TRBD2 for D (6 bases). This CDR3 contains 14 residues. Germline V lookup: CDR1 MNHEY, CDR2 SVGAGI. Trimming removed 7 bases from V and 6 bases from J, with 15 bases in between. The CDR3 protein is CASIVRAGSGELFF. In nucleotides, the CDR3 is TGTGCCAGCATAGTCAGGGCGGGGTCCGGGGAGCTGTTTTTT.

The gene calls are TRBV12-3 or TRBV12-4 and TRBJ2-1; tentative D call: TRBD2 (5 bases). Trimming took 1 base from V and 9 from J, leaving 10 bases between them. This CDR3 is built from 13 residues. The CDR3 sequence: CASSLGASTEQFF. Here the CDR3 DNA reads TGTGCCAGCAGTTTAGGAGCTAGCACTGAGCAGTTCTTC.

V is TRBV5-6 and J is TRBJ1-6; no firm D call. Germline CDR1 SGHDT, CDR2 YYEEEE. V lost 0 bases to trimming and J lost 6 bases, with 7 bases between them. The CDR3 loop spans 14 amino acids. DNA for the CDR3: TGTGCCAGCAGCTTGGGCTACAGTAATTCACCCCTCCACTTT. Encoded protein: CASSLGYSNSPLHF.

CDR3 DNA: TGTGCCTTAACCCAAGGGGGGGCCTATGGCTACACCTTC. Translation: CALTQGGAYGYTF. This chain connects TRBV30 to TRBJ1-2; possible D gene TRBD1, 6 bases. Deletions cut 7 bases from V and 4 bases from J, with 16 bases between. Per the germline V gene, CDR1 is GTSNPN and CDR2 is SVGIG (reference sequence). The CDR3 covers 13 residues. The full variable domain, with the rest looked up from reference TRBV30 and TRBJ1-2, is SQTIHQWPATLVQPVGSPLSLECTVEGTSNPNLYWYRQAAGRGLQLLFYSVGIGQISSEVPQNLSASRPQDRQFILSSKKLLLSDSGFYLCALTQGGAYGYTFGSGTRLTVV.

The rearrangement links TRBV7-2 to TRBJ2-1; 9 bases fit TRBD2. The V gene end was trimmed by 3 bases and the J gene end by 8 bases; junction bases not matched to a gene: 8. The CDR3 consists of 15 residues. CDR1 is SGHTA, CDR2 FQGNSA, per germline. CDR3 bases: TGTGCCAGCAGCTTTGCGGGGGGGCCTAATGATGAGCAGTTCTTC. Translated, it gives CASSFAGGPNDEQFF.

In nucleotides, the CDR3 is TGTGCCAGCAGCAAAGAGAGGACAGGGGGCGAAGGGCCTGGAAACACCATATATTTT. This codes for CASSKERTGGEGPGNTIYF. The genes are TRBV21-1 and TRBJ1-3; the table's D gene call, TRBD1, was not cross checked with the DNA. TRBV21-1 is a pseudogene. CDR3 length equals 19 residues.

The J gene is TRBJ1-1, the V gene TRBV6-5; 9 bases fit TRBD1. The germline V gene has CDR1 MNHEY and CDR2 SVGAGI. The V segment lost 5 bases and the J segment 4 bases; nucleotides outside the gene matches: 8. The CDR3 totals 15 residues. CDR3 protein: CASSTHRGRGTEAFF. The CDR3 region has the DNA TGTGCCAGCAGTACCCACAGGGGGCGCGGCACTGAAGCTTTCTTT.

The chain is built from TRBV5-4 and TRBJ2-2; TRBD1 is a possible D gene (6 bases). The CDR3 covers 17 residues. V was shortened by 0 bases and J by 1 base, with 13 bases between the two germline ends. Germline assignment: CDR1 SGHNT and CDR2 YYREEE (reference sequence). CDR3 amino acids: CASSLAGARRNTGELFF. As DNA, the CDR3 is TGTGCCAGCAGCTTGGCAGGGGCGCGACGGAACACCGGGGAGCTGTTTTTT.

The chain carries TRBV9 and TRBJ2-3; 13 positions match TRBD2. Germline V gives CDR1 SGDLS, CDR2 YYNGEE. Unmatched junction bases numbered 8, after V lost 1 base and J lost 6 bases. The CDR3 runs 17 residues. The CDR3 nucleotides are TGTGCCAGCAGCGTACGCTCTACTAGCGGGGGGGCGGATACGCAGTATTTT. Its protein is CASSVRSTSGGADTQYF.

The chain uses TRBV28 and TRBJ1-1; D not resolved. V lost 1 base to trimming and J lost 6 bases, with 9 bases between them. The germline V gene has CDR1 MDHEN and CDR2 SYDVKM. The CDR3 extends over 13 amino acids. CDR3 sequence (DNA): TGTGCCAGCAGTTTATTTTTTGGCTCTGAAGCTTTCTTT. It yields the protein CASSLFFGSEAFF.

The rearrangement links TRBV6-5 to TRBJ1-5; 9 bases are shared with TRBD1. Trimming took 5 bases from V and 6 from J; bases not matched to a gene: 5. This CDR3 contains 14 residues. CDR1 is MNHEY and CDR2 is SVGAGI in the germline V gene. CDR3 sequence reads: CASSTTGGGQPQHF. CDR3 nucleotide sequence: TGTGCCAGCAGTACCACAGGGGGCGGTCAGCCCCAGCATTTT.

V and J are TRBV29-1 and TRBJ2-1, with a tentative D call TRBD1 (6 bases). The ends were cut back, 2 bases at V and 10 bases at J, with 12 bases in the middle. Germline V gene lookup returns CDR1 SQVTM and CDR2 ANQGSEA. This CDR3 comprises 12 residues. CDR3 DNA: TGCAGCGTTGAATCCCGGCAGGGGGAGCAGTTCTTC. Translation: CSVESRQGEQFF.

The J gene is TRBJ2-1, the V gene TRBV5-6; TRBD1 agrees at 7 bases. CDR3 length: 14 residues. Per the germline V gene, CDR1 is SGHDT and CDR2 is YYEEEE. V was pared by 2 bases and J by 3 bases, with 2 bases of the junction left unmatched. CDR3 residues: CASSFRDSYNEQFF. CDR3 nucleotide sequence: TGTGCCAGCAGCTTCCGGGACAGCTACAATGAGCAGTTCTTC.

This chain joins TRBV10-3 and TRBJ2-1, with TRBD2 matching 14 bases. Germline CDR1 is ENHRY and CDR2 is SYGVKD. The CDR3 has 19 amino acids. V dropped 5 bases and J dropped 0; count of bases not matched to a gene: 9. CDR3 sequence reads: CAISRAGTSGGSSYNEQFF. CDR3 in DNA: TGTGCCATCAGTCGCGCCGGGACTAGCGGGGGAAGCTCCTACAATGAGCAGTTCTTC.

In this sample, this clone turned up a few times. The rearrangement uses TRBV5-8 and TRBJ2-7; a possible D gene is TRBD1 (6 bases). This CDR3 spans 14 amino acids. V was shortened by 4 bases and J by 2 bases, with 13 bases between the two germline ends. The germline CDR1 and CDR2 sequences are SGHTS and YDEGEE. The CDR3 bases are TGTGCCAGCAGCCTACAGGGTATGACCTACGAGCAGTACTTC. Translated: CASSLQGMTYEQYF.